The T cell receptor beta chain under discussion was sequenced for a study of OX40 agonist ivuxolimab in advanced cancers. Measured with immunoSEQ multiplex PCR; TCRdb has only the in-frame clones, and not every one. The table has tens of thousands of clones, approximately 90% seen once. The CDR3 contains 16 residues. The trim removed 1 base at V and 4 bases at J, leaving 9 bases unmatched. Per germline, CDR1 SGHRS and CDR2 YFSETQ. The chain links TRBV5-1 to TRBJ2-3; the match to TRBD2 covers 7 bases. Sample: CD4+ or CD8+ T cells sorted from blood, taken in a trial of the OX40 agonist ivuxolimab. This TCR was recovered from an adult with an advanced solid tumor such as melanoma, head and neck, liver or kidney cancer. In DNA form, the CDR3 reads TGCGCCAGCAGCTTGTTCCTAGCGGTTACTGCAGATACGCAGTATTTT. Protein: CASSLFLAVTADTQYF.